This paragraph reports one T cell receptor beta chain. As processed by the authors: Amplifying reference gene primers gave estimates of nucleated cell counts. Clones were sequenced by immunoSEQ multiplex PCR, and TCRdb holds only the in-frame ones, with some missing. V, J and clone size derive from that table, while D and trimming were established from the DNA sequence. The data show about 40,000 clones, roughly 80% seen once. This specimen comes from a study of blood T cell repertoires in COVID-19. The overall study: Specimens from acute and convalescent COVID-19 originated in the United States, Italy and Spain. In each case, the material was cDNA or gDNA derived from T cells, B-cell-depleted T cells, or PBMCs.

The V segment lost 2 bases and the J segment 8 bases; nucleotides outside the gene matches: 12. The germline V gene encodes CDR1 MNHEY and CDR2 SVGAGI. This CDR3 has 16 residues. The sequencing sample was made of peripheral blood. The chain employs TRBV6-5 and TRBJ2-1; 7 positions match TRBD2. This TCR derives from an elderly woman with acute or convalescent COVID-19. CDR3 loop: CASSYLQLGGPYEQFF. The CDR3 bases are TGTGCCAGCAGTTACCTCCAGCTGGGAGGGCCGTATGAGCAGTTCTTC.